This TCR beta chain stems from a study of blood T cells in healthy people across ages. Sample-barcoded 5' priming and a J-beta primer mix drove a second PCR of roughly 7 to 11 cycles. Each CDR3 protein gets one entry after TCRdb re-called the 5' RACE reads with MiXCR. The repertoire includes about 540,000 distinct CDR3 sequences, approximately 25% of them detected once, and approximately 10% sits in the top ten. This sample also appeared in a second study, on T cells of mothers and their children.

Source material: blood. This clonotype was obtained from a boy younger than 18 in good health.

For the CDR3, the DNA is TGCGCCAGCAGCCCTGGACTACGAAATCAGCCCCAGCATTTT. Its protein product is CASSPGLRNQPQHF. The chain has TRBV4-1 and TRBJ1-5; D call uncertain. The length of the CDR3 is 14 residues. Germline values: CDR1 MGHRA, CDR2 YSYEKL. With 4 bases removed from V and 4 bases from J, the gap between germline ends came to 11 bases.